Shown below are 5 T cell receptor beta chains from a single sample sequenced in a study of siplizumab effects on memory and regulatory T cells. Repertoires were generated with immunoSEQ multiplex PCR, while TCRdb's copy carries only in-frame clones and drops some. The sample contains some 62,000 clones, less than 90% of which appear only once. Source material: memory CD4+ T cells sorted from blood. Receptors originate from a human donor in good health.

This chain links TRBV7-3 with TRBJ1-2; 10 positions match TRBD1. Germline V gene data show CDR1 as SGHTA and CDR2 as FQGTGA. The J segment lost 1 base and the V segment lost 5 bases, leaving 4 bases of the junction unmatched. This CDR3 has 15 amino acids. Here the CDR3 DNA reads TGTGCCAGCAGCCTGGGACAGGGGCTTAACTATGGCTACACCTTC. Translating gives CASSLGQGLNYGYTF.

J is TRBJ2-2 and V is TRBV7-9, with D unclear. CDR3 length equals 15 residues. Germline values: CDR1 SEHNR, CDR2 FQNEAQ (reference sequence). Trimming stripped 6 bases from V and 1 base from J, with 12 bases between. The CDR3 nucleotides are TGTGCCAGCAGACCTGGGCTGGTGAACACCGGGGAGCTGTTTTTT. It specifies CASRPGLVNTGELFF.

V gene TRBV7-9 combines with J gene TRBJ2-5; D might be TRBD1 or TRBD2, each matching 5 bases. The CDR3 is 13 amino acids. V was clipped by 5 bases and J by 4 bases, with 11 bases between them. Germline CDR1 reads SEHNR; CDR2 reads FQNEAQ (reference sequence). The CDR3 spells CASSQLGVETQYF. The CDR3 nucleotides read TGTGCCAGCAGCCAGTTGGGGGTAGAGACCCAGTACTTC.

V and J are TRBV4-2 and TRBJ2-7; no clear D. Germline values: CDR1 LGHNA, CDR2 YNFKEQ. The CDR3 spans 12 residues. Trimming removed 5 bases from V and 0 bases from J, with 5 bases in between. DNA for the CDR3: TGTGCCAGCAGCTCCGACTCCTACGAGCAGTACTTC. Translated: CASSSDSYEQYF.

This clone was seen only once. CDR3 sequence: CASTVADTQYF. The CDR3, as DNA: TGTGCCAGCACTGTAGCAGATACGCAGTATTTT. The rearrangement uses TRBV28 and TRBJ2-3; D gene uncertain. V dropped 7 bases and J dropped 4 bases, with 6 bases sitting between them. This CDR3 is 11 amino acids long. The germline V gene has CDR1 MDHEN and CDR2 SYDVKM. The full variable domain, with the rest looked up from reference TRBV28 and TRBJ2-3, is DVKVTQSSRYLVKRTGEKVFLECVQDMDHENMFWYRQDPGLGLRLIYFSYDVKMKEKGDIPEGYSVSREKKERFSLILESASTNQTSMYLCASTVADTQYFGPGTRLTVL.